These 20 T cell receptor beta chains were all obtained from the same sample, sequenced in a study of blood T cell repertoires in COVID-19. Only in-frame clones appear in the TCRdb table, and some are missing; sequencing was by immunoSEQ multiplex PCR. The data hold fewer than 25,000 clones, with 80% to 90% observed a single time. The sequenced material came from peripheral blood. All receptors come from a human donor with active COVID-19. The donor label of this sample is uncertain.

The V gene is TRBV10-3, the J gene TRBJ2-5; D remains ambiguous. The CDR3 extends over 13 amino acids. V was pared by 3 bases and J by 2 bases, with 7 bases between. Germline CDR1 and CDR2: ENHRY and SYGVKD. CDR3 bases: TGTGCCATCAGTGAAGCCGAACAAGAGACCCAGTACTTC. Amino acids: CAISEAEQETQYF.

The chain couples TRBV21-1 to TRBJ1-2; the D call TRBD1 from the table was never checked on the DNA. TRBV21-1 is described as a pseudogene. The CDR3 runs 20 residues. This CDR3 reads CASSMWGKGQGGILGYGYTF. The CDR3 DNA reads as TGTGCCAGCAGCATGTGGGGGAAGGGACAGGGAGGGATATTGGGATATGGCTACACCTTC.

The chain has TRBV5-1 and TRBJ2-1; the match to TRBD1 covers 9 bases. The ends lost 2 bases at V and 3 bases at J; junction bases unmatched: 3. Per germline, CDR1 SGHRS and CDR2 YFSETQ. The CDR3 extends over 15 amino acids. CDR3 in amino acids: CASSFGQGNYNEQFF. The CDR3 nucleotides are TGCGCCAGCAGCTTCGGACAGGGGAACTACAATGAGCAGTTCTTC.

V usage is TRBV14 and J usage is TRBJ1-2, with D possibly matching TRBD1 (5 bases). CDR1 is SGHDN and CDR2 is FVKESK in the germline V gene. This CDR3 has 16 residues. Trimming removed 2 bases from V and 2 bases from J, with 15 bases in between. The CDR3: CASSQLEGKGNYGYTF. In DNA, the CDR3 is TGTGCCAGCAGCCAATTGGAAGGGAAGGGGAACTATGGCTACACCTTC.

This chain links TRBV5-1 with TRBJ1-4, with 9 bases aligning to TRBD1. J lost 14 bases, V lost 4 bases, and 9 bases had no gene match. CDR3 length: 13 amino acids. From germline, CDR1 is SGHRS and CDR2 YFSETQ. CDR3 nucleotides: TGCGCCAGCAGCCGAGCCCCGGGACAGGGTCTGTTTTTT. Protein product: CASSRAPGQGLFF.

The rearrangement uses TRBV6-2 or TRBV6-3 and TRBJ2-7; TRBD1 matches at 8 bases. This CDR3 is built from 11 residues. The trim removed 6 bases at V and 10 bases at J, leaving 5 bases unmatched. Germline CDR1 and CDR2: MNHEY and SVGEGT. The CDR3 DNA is TGTGCCAGCAGCGACAGGGGCGTCCAGTACTTC. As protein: CASSDRGVQYF.

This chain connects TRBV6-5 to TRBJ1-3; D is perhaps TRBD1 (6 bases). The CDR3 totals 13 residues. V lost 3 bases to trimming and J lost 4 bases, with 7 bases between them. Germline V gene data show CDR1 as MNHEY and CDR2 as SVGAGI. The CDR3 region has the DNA TGTGCCAGCAGTTATGGGGGCGGAAACACCATATATTTT. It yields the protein CASSYGGGNTIYF.

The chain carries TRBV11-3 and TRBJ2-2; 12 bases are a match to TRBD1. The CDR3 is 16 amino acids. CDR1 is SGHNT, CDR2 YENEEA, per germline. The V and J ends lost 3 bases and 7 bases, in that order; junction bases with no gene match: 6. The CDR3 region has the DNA TGTGCCAGCAGCTTCACGGGACAGGGGGCAAACGGGGAGCTGTTTTTT. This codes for CASSFTGQGANGELFF.

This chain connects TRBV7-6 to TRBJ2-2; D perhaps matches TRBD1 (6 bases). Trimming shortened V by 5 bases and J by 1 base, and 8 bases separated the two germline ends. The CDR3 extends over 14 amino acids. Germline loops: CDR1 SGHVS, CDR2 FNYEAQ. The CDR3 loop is CASSQGQNTGELFF. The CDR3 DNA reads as TGTGCCAGCAGCCAGGGACAGAACACCGGGGAGCTGTTTTTT. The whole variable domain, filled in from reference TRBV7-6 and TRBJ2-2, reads GAGVSQSPRYKVTKRGQDVALRCDPISGHVSLYWYRQALGQGPEFLTYFNYEAQQDKSGLPNDRFSAERPEGSISTLTIQRTEQRDSAMYRCASSQGQNTGELFFGEGSRLTVL.

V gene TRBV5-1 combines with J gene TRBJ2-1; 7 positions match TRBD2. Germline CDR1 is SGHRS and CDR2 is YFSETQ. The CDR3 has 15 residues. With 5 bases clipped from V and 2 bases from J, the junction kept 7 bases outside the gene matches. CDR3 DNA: TGCGCCAGCAGTTTGAGCGGGACCCCCTACAATGAGCAGTTCTTC. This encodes CASSLSGTPYNEQFF.

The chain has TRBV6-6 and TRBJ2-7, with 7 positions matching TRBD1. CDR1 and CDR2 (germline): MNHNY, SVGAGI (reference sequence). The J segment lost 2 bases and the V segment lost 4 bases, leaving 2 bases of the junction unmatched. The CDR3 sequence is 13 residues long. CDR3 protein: CASSSQGAYEQYF. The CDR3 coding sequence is TGTGCCAGCAGTTCCCAGGGGGCCTACGAGCAGTACTTC.

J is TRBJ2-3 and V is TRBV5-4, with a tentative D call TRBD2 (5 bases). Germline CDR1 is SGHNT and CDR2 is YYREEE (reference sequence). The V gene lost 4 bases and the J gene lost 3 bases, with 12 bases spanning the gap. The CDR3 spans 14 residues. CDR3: CASSRGAETDTQYF. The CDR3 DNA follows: TGTGCCAGCAGCCGTGGAGCGGAGACAGATACGCAGTATTTT.

In DNA form, the CDR3 reads TGTGCCAGCAGTTGGGGAGGGCAGCCCCAGCATTTT. This encodes CASSWGGQPQHF. V is TRBV12-3 or TRBV12-4 and J is TRBJ1-5; D not certain. The CDR3 has 12 residues. The germline V and J ends were trimmed by 4 bases and 7 bases, with 8 bases remaining between them.

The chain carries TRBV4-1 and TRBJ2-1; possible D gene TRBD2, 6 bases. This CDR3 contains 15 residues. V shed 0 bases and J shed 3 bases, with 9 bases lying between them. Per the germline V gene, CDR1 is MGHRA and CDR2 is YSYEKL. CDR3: CASSQDWGVYNEQFF. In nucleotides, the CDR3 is TGCGCCAGCAGCCAAGACTGGGGGGTCTACAATGAGCAGTTCTTC.

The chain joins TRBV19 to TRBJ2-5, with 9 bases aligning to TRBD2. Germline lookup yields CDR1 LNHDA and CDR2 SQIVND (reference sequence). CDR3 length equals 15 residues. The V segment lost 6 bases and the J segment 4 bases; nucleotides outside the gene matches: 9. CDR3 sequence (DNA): TGTGCCAGTAGGTTAGCGGGGGTATCGGGAGAGACCCAGTACTTC. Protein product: CASRLAGVSGETQYF.

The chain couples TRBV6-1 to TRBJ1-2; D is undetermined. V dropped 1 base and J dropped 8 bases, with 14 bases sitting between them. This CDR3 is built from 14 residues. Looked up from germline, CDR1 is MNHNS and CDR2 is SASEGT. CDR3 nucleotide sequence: TGTGCCAGCAGTGAAGGGTTCGGCGGGGTGGGCTACACCTTC. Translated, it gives CASSEGFGGVGYTF.

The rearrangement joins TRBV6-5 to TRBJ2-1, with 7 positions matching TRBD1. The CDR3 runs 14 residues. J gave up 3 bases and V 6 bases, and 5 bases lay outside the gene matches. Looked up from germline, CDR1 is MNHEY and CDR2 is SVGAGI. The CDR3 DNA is TGTGCCAGCAGGAACAGGGGAAGCTACAATGAGCAGTTCTTC. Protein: CASRNRGSYNEQFF.

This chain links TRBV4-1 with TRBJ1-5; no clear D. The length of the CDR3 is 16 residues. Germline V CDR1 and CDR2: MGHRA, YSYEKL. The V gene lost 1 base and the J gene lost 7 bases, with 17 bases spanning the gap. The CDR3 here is CASSQGITRAPQPQHF. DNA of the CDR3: TGCGCCAGCAGCCAAGGTATTACGCGGGCTCCCCAGCCCCAGCATTTT.

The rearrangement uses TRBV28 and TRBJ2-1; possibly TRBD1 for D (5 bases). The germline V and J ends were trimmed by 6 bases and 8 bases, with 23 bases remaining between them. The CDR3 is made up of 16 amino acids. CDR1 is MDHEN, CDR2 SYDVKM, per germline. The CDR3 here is CASSLVLGQGSDEQFF. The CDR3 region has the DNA TGTGCCAGCAGCCTTGTGCTTGGACAAGGGTCCGATGAGCAGTTCTTC.

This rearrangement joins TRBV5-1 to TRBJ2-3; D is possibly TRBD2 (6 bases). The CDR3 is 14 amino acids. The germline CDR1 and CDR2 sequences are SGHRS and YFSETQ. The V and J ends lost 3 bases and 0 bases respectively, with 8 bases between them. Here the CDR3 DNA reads TGCGCCAGCAGCTCTAGCGTTAGCACAGATACGCAGTATTTT. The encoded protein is CASSSSVSTDTQYF.